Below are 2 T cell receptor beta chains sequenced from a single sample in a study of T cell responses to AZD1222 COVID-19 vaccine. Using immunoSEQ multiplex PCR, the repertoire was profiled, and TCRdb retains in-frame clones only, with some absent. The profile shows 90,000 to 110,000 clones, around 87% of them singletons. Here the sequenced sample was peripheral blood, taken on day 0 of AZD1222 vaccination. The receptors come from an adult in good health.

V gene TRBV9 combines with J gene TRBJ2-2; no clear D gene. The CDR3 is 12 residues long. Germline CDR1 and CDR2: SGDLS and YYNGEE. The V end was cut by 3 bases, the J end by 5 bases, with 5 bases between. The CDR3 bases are TGTGCCAGCAGCGCTATTACCGGGGAGCTGTTTTTT. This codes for CASSAITGELFF.

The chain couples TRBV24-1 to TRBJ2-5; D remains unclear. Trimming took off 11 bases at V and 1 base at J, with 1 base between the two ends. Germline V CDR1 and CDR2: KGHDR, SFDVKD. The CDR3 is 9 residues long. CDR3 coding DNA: TGTGCCATCCAAGAGACCCAGTACTTC. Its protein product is CAIQETQYF.